This TCR beta chain was documented in a study of blood T cell repertoires in COVID-19. Method: immunoSEQ multiplex PCR; TCRdb's copy keeps in-frame clones and lacks some. The sample gives over 200,000 clones, about 90% of which show up once; more than 3% is in the top ten. Contact with a PCR-confirmed or clinician-diagnosed COVID-19 case occurred within 2 weeks of entry. CDR3 size: 13 residues. Unmatched junction bases numbered 6, after V lost 5 bases and J lost 10 bases. Germline V gene lookup returns CDR1 MNHEY and CDR2 SVGEGT. This chain joins TRBV6-2 or TRBV6-3 and TRBJ2-7; 12 nucleotides align to TRBD2. The receptor comes from a woman aged 25 to 39 who had been exposed to COVID-19. Sequencing was done on a sample of PBMCs or T cells enriched from blood (not recorded which). The CDR3 protein is CASSTGLAGYQYF. Written as DNA, the CDR3 is TGTGCCAGCAGTACGGGACTAGCGGGCTATCAGTACTTC.